The clone carrying this T cell receptor (beta chain) has ten or more counts. The sample belongs to a study of neurological immune-mediated disorders. The cDNA was synthesized by means of template-switch 5'RACE, which was carried out with 10-nucleotide random UMIs. In TCRdb, the 5' RACE reads were re-called with MiXCR into one record per CDR3 protein. The sample holds roughly 76,000 distinct CDR3 sequences, about 3% seen once. The V and J ends lost 1 base and 4 bases, in that order; junction bases with no gene match: 8. The CDR3 is made up of 16 amino acids. Germline-derived CDR1 and CDR2 are SGHTA and FQGNSA.

The sequence was collected from a woman between 50 and 59 years old with multiple sclerosis. The sample was PBMCs. The rearrangement links TRBV7-2 to TRBJ2-7; 9 positions agree with TRBD2. CDR3 sequence (DNA): TGTGCCAGCAGCTTAGATGGCGTTAGCGGGAGTTACGAGCAGTACTTC. Translating it yields CASSLDGVSGSYEQYF.